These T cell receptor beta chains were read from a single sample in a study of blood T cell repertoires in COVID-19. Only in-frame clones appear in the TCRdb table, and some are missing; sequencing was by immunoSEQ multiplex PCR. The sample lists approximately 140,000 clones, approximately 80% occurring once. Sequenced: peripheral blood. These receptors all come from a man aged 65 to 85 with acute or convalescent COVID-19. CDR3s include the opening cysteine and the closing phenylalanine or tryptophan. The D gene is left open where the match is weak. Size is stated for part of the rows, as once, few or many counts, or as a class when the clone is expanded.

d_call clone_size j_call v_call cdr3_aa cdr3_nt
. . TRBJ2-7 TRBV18 CASSYGQSSYEQYF TGTGCCAGCTCATATGGACAGAGCTCCTACGAGCAGTACTTC
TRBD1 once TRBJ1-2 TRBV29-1 CSATIPTGGGYGYTF TGCAGCGCTACTATACCTACAGGGGGCGGCTATGGCTACACCTTC
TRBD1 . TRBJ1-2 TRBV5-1 CASSLRQGPNYGYTF TGCGCCAGCAGCCTGCGACAGGGTCCTAACTATGGCTACACCTTC
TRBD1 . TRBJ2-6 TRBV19 CASSHTGTGHSGANVLTF TGTGCCAGTAGCCACACCGGGACAGGGCACTCTGGGGCCAACGTCCTGACTTTC
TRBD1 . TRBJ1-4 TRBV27 CASSRTGVQEKLFF TGTGCCAGCTCACGGACAGGGGTGCAAGAAAAACTGTTTTTT
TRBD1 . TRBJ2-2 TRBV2 CASSLTGLRVGELFF TGTGCCAGCAGTCTGACAGGGTTAAGGGTCGGGGAGCTGTTTTTT
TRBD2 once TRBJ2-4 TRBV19 CASSISLAGAGNIQYF TGTGCCAGTAGTATTTCCCTAGCGGGAGCGGGAAACATTCAGTACTTC
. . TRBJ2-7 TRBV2 CASSEAPGDEQYF TGTGCCAGCAGTGAAGCGCCCGGAGACGAGCAGTACTTC
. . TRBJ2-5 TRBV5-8 CASSLVRGETQYF TGTGCCAGCAGCTTGGTCCGGGGAGAGACCCAGTACTTC
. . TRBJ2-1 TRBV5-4 CASSDLSGVYNEQFF TGTGCCAGCAGCGACCTTAGCGGAGTCTACAATGAGCAGTTCTTC
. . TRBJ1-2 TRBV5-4 CASSLLGGGYGYTF TGTGCCAGCAGCTTGTTGGGCGGGGGATATGGCTACACCTTC
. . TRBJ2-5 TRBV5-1 CASSGGPGAEETQYF TGCGCCAGCAGCGGGGGCCCGGGCGCCGAAGAGACCCAGTACTTC
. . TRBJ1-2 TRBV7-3 CASSLNGGSGYTF TGTGCCAGCAGCTTAAACGGAGGGAGTGGCTACACCTTC
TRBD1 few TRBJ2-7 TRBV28 CASGQPGTGAYEQYF TGTGCCAGCGGACAGCCCGGGACAGGAGCCTACGAGCAGTACTTC
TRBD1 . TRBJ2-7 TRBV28 CASCLGTGGSYEQYF TGTGCCAGCTGCCTCGGGACAGGGGGATCCTACGAGCAGTACTTC
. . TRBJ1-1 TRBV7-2 CASSPMGGMNTEAFF TGTGCCAGCAGCCCTATGGGAGGGATGAACACTGAAGCTTTCTTT
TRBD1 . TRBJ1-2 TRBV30 CALQTGGLNSYTF TGTGCCTTACAGACAGGGGGTCTTAATAGCTACACCTTC
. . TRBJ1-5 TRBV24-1 CATSDPGREEGPQHF TGTGCCACCAGTGACCCCGGCAGGGAGGAGGGACCCCAGCATTTT
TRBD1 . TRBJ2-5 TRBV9 CASSVQGQGRETQYF TGTGCCAGCAGCGTCCAGGGACAGGGGCGGGAGACCCAGTACTTC
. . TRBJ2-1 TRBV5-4 CASSSTSGDNEQFF TGTGCCAGCAGCTCGACCTCAGGGGACAATGAGCAGTTCTTC
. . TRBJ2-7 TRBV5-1 CASSGQGGTYEQYF TGCGCCAGCAGCGGGCAGGGGGGTACCTACGAGCAGTACTTC
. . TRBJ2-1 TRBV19 CAGLNSYNEQFF TGTGCCGGCTTGAACTCCTACAATGAGCAGTTCTTC
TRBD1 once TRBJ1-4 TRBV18 CASSLILPGQGNEKLFF TGTGCCAGCTCACTGATACTACCGGGACAGGGGAATGAAAAACTGTTTTTT
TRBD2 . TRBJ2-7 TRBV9 CASSVGPSGRAWAYEQYF TGTGCCAGCAGCGTAGGCCCTAGCGGGAGGGCGTGGGCGTACGAGCAGTACTTC
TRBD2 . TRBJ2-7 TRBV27 CASRGLAGYYEQYF TGTGCCAGCAGAGGACTAGCCGGTTACTACGAGCAGTACTTC
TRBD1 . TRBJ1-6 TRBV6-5 CASSYSTGRYSPLHF TGTGCCAGCAGTTACTCGACAGGGCGATATTCACCCCTCCACTTT
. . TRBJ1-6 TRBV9 CASSVDGSPLHF TGTGCCAGCAGCGTAGACGGGTCACCCCTCCACTTT
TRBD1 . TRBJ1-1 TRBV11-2 CASSLDSTGSGTEAFF TGTGCCAGCAGCTTAGACTCGACAGGGTCGGGCACTGAAGCTTTCTTT
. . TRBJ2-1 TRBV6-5 CASRFSWEQFF TGTGCCAGCAGGTTTAGTTGGGAGCAGTTCTTC
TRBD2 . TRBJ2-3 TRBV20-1 CSASTVAGPHNTQYF TGCAGTGCTAGTACTGTAGCGGGACCGCATAATACGCAGTATTTT
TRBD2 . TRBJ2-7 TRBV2 CASSSSGRINEQYF TGTGCCAGCAGTTCGAGCGGGAGGATCAACGAGCAGTACTTC
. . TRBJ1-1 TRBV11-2 CASSLGGRTEAFF TGTGCCAGCAGCTTAGGGGGCCGAACTGAAGCTTTCTTT
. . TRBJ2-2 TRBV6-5 CASTRPGSPTGELFF TGTGCCAGCACCCGGCCGGGATCGCCAACCGGGGAGCTGTTTTTT
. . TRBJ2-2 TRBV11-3 CASSFGGAGGELFF TGTGCCAGCAGCTTTGGGGGGGCTGGCGGGGAGCTGTTTTTT
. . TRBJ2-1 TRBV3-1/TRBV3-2 CASSQGESGSSYNEQFF TGTGCCAGCAGCCAAGGTGAAAGCGGATCCTCCTACAATGAGCAGTTCTTC
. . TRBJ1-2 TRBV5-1 CASSLGQANYGYTF TGCGCCAGCTCCCTCGGCCAGGCTAACTATGGCTACACCTTC
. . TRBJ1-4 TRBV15 CATSRDGGPRAEKLFF TGTGCCACCAGCAGAGATGGAGGGCCCAGGGCAGAAAAACTGTTTTTT
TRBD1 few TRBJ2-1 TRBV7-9 CASRGGFLNEQFF TGTGCCAGCAGAGGGGGCTTTCTGAATGAGCAGTTCTTC
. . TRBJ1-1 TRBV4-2 CASSQDRRGHTEAFF TGTGCCAGCAGCCAAGATAGGCGGGGGCACACTGAAGCTTTCTTT
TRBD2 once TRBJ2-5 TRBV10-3 CATRGSYSGVGETQYF TGTGCCACCCGGGGCTCTTATAGCGGGGTTGGGGAGACCCAGTACTTC
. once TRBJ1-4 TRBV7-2 CASSLGGLTSEKLFF TGTGCCAGCAGCCTTGGGGGCCTTACGTCCGAAAAACTGTTTTTT
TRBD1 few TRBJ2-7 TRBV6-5 CASSYSGQGNAEQYF TGTGCCAGCAGTTACTCGGGACAGGGGAACGCCGAGCAGTACTTC
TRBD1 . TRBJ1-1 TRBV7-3 CASSLDRGNTEAFF TGTGCCAGCAGCTTGGACAGGGGAAACACTGAAGCTTTCTTT
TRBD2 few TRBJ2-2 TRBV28 CASAGENTGELFF TGTGCCAGCGCGGGGGAGAACACCGGGGAGCTGTTTTTT
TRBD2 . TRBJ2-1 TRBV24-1 CATSLAGGYEQFF TGTGCCACCAGTCTAGCGGGAGGCTATGAGCAGTTCTTC
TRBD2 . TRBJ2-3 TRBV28 CASSLKWRTSGRFDTQYF TGTGCCAGCAGTTTAAAGTGGCGGACTAGCGGGAGATTTGATACGCAGTATTTT
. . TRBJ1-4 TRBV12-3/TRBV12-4 CASSFIREKLFF TGTGCCAGCAGTTTTATCAGGGAAAAACTGTTTTTT
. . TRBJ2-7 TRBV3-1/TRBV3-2 CASSLTRFGEQYF TGTGCCAGCAGCCTTACGCGTTTCGGCGAGCAGTACTTC
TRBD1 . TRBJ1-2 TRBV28 CASCSQGDLYGYTF TGTGCCAGCTGCTCCCAGGGGGACCTCTATGGCTACACCTTC
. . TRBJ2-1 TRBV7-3 CASSLSGSSVEQFF TGTGCCAGCAGCTTAAGTGGCTCCTCCGTTGAGCAGTTCTTC
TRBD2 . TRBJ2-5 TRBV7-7 CASSLSGGGQETQYF TGTGCTAGCAGCTTGTCTGGGGGAGGGCAAGAGACCCAGTACTTC
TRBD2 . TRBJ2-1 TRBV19 CASSMTVAGGGDEQFF TGTGCCAGTAGTATGACGGTGGCGGGGGGCGGGGATGAGCAGTTCTTC
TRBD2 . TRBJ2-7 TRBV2 CASVEGGGSVDEQYF TGTGCCAGCGTGGAGGGCGGGGGTAGTGTAGACGAGCAGTACTTC
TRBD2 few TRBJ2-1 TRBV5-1 CASSSLAGALNEQFF TGCGCCAGCAGCTCACTAGCGGGAGCCCTCAATGAGCAGTTCTTC
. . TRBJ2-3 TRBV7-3 CASSLGAQEPTDTQYF TGTGCCAGCAGCTTAGGGGCACAGGAGCCAACAGATACGCAGTATTTT